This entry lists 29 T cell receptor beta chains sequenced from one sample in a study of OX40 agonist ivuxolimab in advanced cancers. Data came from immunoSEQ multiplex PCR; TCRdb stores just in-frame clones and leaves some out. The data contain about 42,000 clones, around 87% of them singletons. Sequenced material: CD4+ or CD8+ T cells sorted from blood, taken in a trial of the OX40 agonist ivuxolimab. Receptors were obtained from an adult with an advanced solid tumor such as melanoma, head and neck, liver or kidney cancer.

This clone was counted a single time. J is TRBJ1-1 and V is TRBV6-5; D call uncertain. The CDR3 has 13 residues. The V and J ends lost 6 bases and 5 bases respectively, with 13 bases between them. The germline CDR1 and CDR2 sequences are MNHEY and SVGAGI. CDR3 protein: CASRGTAETEAFF. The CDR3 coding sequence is TGTGCCAGCAGGGGCACTGCGGAGACTGAAGCTTTCTTT.

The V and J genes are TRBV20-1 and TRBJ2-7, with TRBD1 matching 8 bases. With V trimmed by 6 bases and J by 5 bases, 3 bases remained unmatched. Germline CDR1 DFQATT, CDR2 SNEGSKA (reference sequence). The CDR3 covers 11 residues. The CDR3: CSATTGDEQYF. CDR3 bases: TGCAGTGCGACGACAGGGGACGAGCAGTACTTC.

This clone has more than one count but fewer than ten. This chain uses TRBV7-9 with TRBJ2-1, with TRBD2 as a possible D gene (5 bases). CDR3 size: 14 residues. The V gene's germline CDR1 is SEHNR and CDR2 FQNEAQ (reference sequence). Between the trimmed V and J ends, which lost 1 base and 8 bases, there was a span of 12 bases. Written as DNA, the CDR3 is TGTGCCAGCAGCTTAGATTCTAGCTTCGATGAGCAGTTCTTC. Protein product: CASSLDSSFDEQFF.

The CDR3 protein is CASRQPGEYQETQYF. CDR3 sequence (DNA): TGTGCCAGCAGACAACCTGGGGAGTATCAAGAGACCCAGTACTTC. The chain links TRBV28 to TRBJ2-5, with a weak D call TRBD2 (5 bases). The V gene lost 6 bases and the J gene lost 2 bases, with 16 bases spanning the gap. This CDR3 has 15 residues. Looked up from germline, CDR1 is MDHEN and CDR2 is SYDVKM.

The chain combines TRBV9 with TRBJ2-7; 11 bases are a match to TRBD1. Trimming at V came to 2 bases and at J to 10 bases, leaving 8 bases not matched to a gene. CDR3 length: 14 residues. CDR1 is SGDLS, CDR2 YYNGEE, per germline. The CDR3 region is CASSVQGDRGYQYF. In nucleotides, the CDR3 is TGTGCCAGCAGCGTCCAGGGGGACAGGGGGTATCAGTACTTC.

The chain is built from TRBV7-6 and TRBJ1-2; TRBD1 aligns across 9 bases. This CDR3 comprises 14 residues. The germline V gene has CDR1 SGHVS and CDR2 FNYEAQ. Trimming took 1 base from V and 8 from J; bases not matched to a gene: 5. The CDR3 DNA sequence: TGTGCCAGCAGCTTAGAACAGGGGGCCGGAGGCTACACCTTC. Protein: CASSLEQGAGGYTF.

CDR3 in amino acids: CASSMSVHITGELFF. The CDR3 DNA reads TGTGCCAGTAGTATGAGTGTCCATATCACCGGGGAGCTGTTTTTT. This chain connects TRBV19 to TRBJ2-2, with D hard to call. Germline CDR1 reads LNHDA; CDR2 reads SQIVND (reference sequence). This CDR3 is built from 15 residues. V was pared by 3 bases and J by 4 bases, with 12 bases between.

The CDR3 coding sequence is TGTGCCAGTAGTATAGTGTCTGGGGAGCTGTTTTTT. Protein: CASSIVSGELFF. This chain connects TRBV19 to TRBJ2-2; D unclear. The CDR3 extends over 12 amino acids. Germline assignment: CDR1 LNHDA and CDR2 SQIVND (reference sequence). Between the trimmed V and J ends, which lost 1 base and 8 bases, there was a span of 5 bases.

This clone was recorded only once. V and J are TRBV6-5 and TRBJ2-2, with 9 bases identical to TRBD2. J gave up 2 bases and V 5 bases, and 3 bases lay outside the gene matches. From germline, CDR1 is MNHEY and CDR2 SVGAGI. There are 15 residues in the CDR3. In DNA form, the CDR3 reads TGTGCCAGCAGTCCGGGACTAGCTAACACCGGGGAGCTGTTTTTT. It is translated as CASSPGLANTGELFF.

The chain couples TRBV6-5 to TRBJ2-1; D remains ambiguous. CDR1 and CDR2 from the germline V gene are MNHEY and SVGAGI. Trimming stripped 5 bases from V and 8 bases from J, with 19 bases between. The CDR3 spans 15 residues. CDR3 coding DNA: TGTGCCAGCAGTCCAAGACCGCAGATAGCCGATGAGCAGTTCTTC. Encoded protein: CASSPRPQIADEQFF.

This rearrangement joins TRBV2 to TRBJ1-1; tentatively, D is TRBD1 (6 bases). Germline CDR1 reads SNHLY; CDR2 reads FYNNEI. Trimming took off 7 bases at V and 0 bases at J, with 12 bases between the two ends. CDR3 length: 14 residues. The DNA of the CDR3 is TGTGCCAGCAAGCGTGAGGGGGTGAACACTGAAGCTTTCTTT. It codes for CASKREGVNTEAFF.

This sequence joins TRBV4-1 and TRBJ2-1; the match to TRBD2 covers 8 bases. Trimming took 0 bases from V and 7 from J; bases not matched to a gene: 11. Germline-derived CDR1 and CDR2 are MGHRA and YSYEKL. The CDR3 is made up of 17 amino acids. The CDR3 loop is CASSQDSWTSSANEQFF. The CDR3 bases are TGCGCCAGCAGCCAAGATTCTTGGACTAGCAGTGCGAATGAGCAGTTCTTC.

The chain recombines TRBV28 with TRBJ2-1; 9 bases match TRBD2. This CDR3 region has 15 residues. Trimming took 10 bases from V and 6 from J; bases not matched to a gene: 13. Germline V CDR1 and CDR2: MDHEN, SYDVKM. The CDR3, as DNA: TGTGCCACCCTGGAGGCGGGAGGGCCTGGCAATGAGCAGTTCTTC. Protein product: CATLEAGGPGNEQFF.

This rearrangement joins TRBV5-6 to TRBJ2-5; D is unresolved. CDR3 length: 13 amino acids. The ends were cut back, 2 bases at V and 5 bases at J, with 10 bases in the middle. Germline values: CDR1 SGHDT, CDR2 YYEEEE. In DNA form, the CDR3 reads TGTGCCAGCAGCTTAGACCGGAGTGAGACCCAGTACTTC. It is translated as CASSLDRSETQYF.

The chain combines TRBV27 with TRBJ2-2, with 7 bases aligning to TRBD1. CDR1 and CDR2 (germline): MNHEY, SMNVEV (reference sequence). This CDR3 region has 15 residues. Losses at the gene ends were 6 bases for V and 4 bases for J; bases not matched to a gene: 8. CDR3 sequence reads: CASRQTGSSTGELFF. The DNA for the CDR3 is TGTGCCAGCAGGCAGACAGGGTCTAGCACCGGGGAGCTGTTTTTT.

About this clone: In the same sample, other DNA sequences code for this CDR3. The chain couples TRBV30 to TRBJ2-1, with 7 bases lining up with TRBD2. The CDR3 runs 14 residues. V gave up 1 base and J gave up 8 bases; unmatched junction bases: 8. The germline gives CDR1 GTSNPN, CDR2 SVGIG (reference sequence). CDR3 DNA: TGTGCCTGGAGTGCTAGCGGCCCAACCTATGAGCAGTTCTTC. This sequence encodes CAWSASGPTYEQFF.

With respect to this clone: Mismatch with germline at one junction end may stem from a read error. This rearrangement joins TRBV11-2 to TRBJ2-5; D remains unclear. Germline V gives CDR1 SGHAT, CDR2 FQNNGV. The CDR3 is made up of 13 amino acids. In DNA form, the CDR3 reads TGTGCCAGCAGCTTATCCCCGAATCTGATTGGGCACTTC. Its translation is CASSLSPNLIGHF.

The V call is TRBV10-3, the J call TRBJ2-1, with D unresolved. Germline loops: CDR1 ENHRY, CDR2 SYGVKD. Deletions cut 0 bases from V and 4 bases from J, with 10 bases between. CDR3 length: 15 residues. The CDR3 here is CAISESSGSYNEQFF. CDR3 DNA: TGTGCCATCAGTGAGTCGTCGGGCAGTTACAATGAGCAGTTCTTC.

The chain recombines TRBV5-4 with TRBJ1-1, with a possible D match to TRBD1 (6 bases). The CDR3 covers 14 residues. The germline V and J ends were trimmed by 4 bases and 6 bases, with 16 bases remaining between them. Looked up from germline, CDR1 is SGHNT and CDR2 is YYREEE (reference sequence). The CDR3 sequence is CASSQVGRGAEAFF. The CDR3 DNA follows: TGTGCCAGCAGCCAGGTAGGGAGGGGGGCTGAAGCTTTCTTT. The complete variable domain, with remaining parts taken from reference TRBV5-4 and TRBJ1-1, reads ETGVTQSPTHLIKTRGQQVTLRCSSQSGHNTVSWYQQALGQGPQFIFQYYREEENGRGNFPPRFSGLQFPNYSSELNVNALELDDSALYLCASSQVGRGAEAFFGQGTRLTVV.

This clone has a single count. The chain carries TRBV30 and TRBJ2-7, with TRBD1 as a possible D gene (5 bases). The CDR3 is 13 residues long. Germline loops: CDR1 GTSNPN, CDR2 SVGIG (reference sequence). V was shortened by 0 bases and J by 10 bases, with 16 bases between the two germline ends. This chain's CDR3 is CAWSVEQGTGQYF. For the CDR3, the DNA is TGTGCCTGGAGTGTTGAGCAGGGCACAGGACAGTACTTC.

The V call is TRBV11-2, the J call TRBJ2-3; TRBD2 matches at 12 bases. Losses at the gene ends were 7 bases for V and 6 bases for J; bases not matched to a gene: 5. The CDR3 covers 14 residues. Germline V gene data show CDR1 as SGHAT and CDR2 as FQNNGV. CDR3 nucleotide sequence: TGTGCCAGCAAACTAGCGGGGGGATGGGATACGCAGTATTTT. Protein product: CASKLAGGWDTQYF.

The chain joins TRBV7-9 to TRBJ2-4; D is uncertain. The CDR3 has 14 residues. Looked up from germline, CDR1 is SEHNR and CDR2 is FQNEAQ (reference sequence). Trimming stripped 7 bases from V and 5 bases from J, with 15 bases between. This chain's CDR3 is CASTYLGRENIQYF. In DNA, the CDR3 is TGTGCCAGCACCTATCTGGGTAGGGAAAACATTCAGTACTTC.

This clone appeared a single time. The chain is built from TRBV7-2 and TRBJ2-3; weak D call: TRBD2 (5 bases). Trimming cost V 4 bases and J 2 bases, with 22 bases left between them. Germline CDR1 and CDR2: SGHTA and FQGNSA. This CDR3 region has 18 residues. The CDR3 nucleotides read TGTGCCAGCAGCTCGACCCCTGGACTCCCCGAATACACAGATACGCAGTATTTT. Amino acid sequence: CASSSTPGLPEYTDTQYF.

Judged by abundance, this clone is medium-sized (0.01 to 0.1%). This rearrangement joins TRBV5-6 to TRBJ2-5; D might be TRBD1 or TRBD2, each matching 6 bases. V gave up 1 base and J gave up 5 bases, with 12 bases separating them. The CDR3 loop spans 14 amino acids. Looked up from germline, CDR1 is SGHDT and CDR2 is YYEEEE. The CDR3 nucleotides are TGTGCCAGCAGCTTGTGGGGGGCGACGGAGACCCAGTACTTC. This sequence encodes CASSLWGATETQYF.

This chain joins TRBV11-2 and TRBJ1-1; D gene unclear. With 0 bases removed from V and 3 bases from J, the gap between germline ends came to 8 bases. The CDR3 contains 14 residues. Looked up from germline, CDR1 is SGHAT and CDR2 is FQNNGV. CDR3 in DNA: TGTGCCAGCAGCTTAGATCTAGGTTACACTGAAGCTTTCTTT. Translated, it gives CASSLDLGYTEAFF. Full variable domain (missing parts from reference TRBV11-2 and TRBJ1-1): EAGVAQSPRYKIIEKRQSVAFWCNPISGHATLYWYQQILGQGPKLLIQFQNNGVVDDSQLPKDRFSAERLKGVDSTLKIQPAKLEDSAVYLCASSLDLGYTEAFFGQGTRLTVV.

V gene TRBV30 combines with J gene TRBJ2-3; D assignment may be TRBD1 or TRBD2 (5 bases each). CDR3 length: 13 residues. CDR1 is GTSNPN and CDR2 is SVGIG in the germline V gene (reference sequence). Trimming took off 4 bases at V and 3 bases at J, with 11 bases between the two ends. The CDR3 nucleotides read TGTGCCTGGAAAGGGACGCCGACAGATACGCAGTATTTT. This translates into CAWKGTPTDTQYF.

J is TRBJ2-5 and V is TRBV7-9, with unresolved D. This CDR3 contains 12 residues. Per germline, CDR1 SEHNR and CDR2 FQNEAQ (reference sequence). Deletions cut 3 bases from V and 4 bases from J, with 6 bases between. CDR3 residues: CASSFGGETQYF. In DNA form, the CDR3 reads TGTGCCAGCAGCTTTGGTGGAGAGACCCAGTACTTC.

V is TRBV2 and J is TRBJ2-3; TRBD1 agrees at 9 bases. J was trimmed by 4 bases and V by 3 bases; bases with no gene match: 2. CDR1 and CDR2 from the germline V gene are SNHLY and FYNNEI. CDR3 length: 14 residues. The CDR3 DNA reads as TGTGCCAGCAGTGAGGGACAGGGCCCAGATACGCAGTATTTT. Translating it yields CASSEGQGPDTQYF.

The CDR3: CASSRAGGNSPLHF. CDR3 coding DNA: TGTGCCAGCAGTCGGGCTGGGGGGAATTCACCCCTCCACTTT. The V gene is TRBV6-6, the J gene TRBJ1-6; TRBD1 is a possible D gene (5 bases). There are 14 residues in the CDR3. V was trimmed by 5 bases and J by 7 bases, leaving 12 bases between them. Germline values: CDR1 MNHNY, CDR2 SVGAGI (reference sequence).